This T cell receptor beta chain emerged from a study of T cell changes during pregnancy in multiple sclerosis. Trimming removed 4 bases at V and 0 bases at J, with 7 bases between. Per germline, CDR1 MDHEN and CDR2 SYDVKM. The CDR3 sequence is 14 residues long. The protocol was immunoSEQ multiplex PCR, while the TCRdb copy is restricted to in-frame clones and leaves out a portion. The table shows roughly 100,000 clones, with around 92% occurring only once. The chain employs TRBV28 and TRBJ1-3, with D hard to call. The receptor's source is a female donor with multiple sclerosis, enrolled in a pregnancy study. Sequencing used peripheral blood, obtained after pregnancy. CDR3 sequence (DNA): TGTGCCAGCAGTTCGGGTCTCTCTGGAAACACCATATATTTT. This translates into CASSSGLSGNTIYF.